The T cell receptor beta chain under discussion was sequenced for a study of post-analysis software for immune sequencing data. Study in general: Both relapsing-remitting and secondary progressive multiple sclerosis featured among the disease courses, as did progressive-relapsing multiple sclerosis.

Study-level findings and limits: Controls significantly exceeded multiple sclerosis patients in normalized Chao1 diversity. F-measure co-clustering was strong for batch-matched samples.

As regards this clonotype: The antigen is not known.

Unique molecular identifiers were present in the TCR beta cDNA libraries. MiXCR, applied by TCRdb to the PCR reads, yields one record per CDR3 protein. The table has roughly 700,000 distinct CDR3 sequences, roughly 29% seen once. The origin of this receptor is a girl between 10 and 17 years old with multiple sclerosis. Material: blood.

In DNA, the CDR3 is TGTGCCAGCAACTCGAGACAGGGTCACACTGAAGCTTTCTTT. Protein: CASNSRQGHTEAFF. The rearrangement joins TRBV27 to TRBJ1-1; 7 bases align to TRBD1. Germline V CDR1 and CDR2: MNHEY, SMNVEV (reference sequence). This CDR3 is built from 14 residues. With V trimmed by 7 bases and J by 3 bases, 8 bases remained unmatched.